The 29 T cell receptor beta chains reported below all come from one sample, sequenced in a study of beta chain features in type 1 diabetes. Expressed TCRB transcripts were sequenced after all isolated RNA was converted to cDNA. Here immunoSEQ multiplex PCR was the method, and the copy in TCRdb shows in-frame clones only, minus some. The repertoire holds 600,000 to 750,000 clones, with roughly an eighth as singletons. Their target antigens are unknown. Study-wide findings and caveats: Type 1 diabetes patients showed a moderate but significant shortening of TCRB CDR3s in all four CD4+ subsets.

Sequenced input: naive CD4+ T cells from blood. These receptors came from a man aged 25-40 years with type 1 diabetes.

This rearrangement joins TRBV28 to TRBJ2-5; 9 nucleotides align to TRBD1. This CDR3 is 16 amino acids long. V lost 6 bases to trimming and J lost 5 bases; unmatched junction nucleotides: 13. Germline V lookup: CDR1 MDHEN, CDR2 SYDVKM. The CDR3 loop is CASSSFPGQGGETQYF. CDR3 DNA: TGTGCCAGCAGCTCATTCCCGGGACAGGGTGGGGAGACCCAGTACTTC.

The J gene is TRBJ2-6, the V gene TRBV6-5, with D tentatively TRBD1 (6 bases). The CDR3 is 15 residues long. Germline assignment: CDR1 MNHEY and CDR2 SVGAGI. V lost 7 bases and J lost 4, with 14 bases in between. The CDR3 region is CASNQPGDGANVLTF. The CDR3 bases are TGTGCCAGCAACCAGCCAGGGGACGGGGCCAACGTCCTGACTTTC.

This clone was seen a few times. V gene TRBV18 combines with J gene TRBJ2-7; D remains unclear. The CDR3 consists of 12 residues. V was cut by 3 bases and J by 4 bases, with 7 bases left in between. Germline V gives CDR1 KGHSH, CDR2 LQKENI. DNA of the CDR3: TGTGCCAGCTCACCTTACAGATACGAGCAGTACTTC. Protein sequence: CASSPYRYEQYF.

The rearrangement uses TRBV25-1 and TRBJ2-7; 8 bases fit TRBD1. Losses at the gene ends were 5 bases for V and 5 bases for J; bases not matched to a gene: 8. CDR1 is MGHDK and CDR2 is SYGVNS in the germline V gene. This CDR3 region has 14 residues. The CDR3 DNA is TGTGCCAGCAGTCCTTGGACAGGGACCAACGAGCAGTACTTC. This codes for CASSPWTGTNEQYF.

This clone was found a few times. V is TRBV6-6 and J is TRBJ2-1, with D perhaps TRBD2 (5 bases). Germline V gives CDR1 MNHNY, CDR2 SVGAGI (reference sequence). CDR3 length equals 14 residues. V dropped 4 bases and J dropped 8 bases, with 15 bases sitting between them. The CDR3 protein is CASSSPRDGHEQFF. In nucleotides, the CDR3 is TGTGCCAGCAGTTCCCCGAGGGATGGCCATGAGCAGTTCTTC.

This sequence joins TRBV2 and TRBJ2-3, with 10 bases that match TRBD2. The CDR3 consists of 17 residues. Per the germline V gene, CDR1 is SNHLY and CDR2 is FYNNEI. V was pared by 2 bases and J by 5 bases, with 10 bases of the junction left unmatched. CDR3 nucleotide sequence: TGTGCCAGCAGTGAACTAGCGGGAGTCAGAGGGAAAGATACGCAGTATTTT. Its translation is CASSELAGVRGKDTQYF.

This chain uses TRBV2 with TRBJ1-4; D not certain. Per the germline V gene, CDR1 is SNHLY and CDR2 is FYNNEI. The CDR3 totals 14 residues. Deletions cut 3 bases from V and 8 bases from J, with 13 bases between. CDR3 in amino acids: CASSDRRPGEKLFF. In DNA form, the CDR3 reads TGTGCCAGCAGTGACAGGAGGCCTGGGGAAAAACTGTTTTTT.

CDR3 loop: CASSAPAPNTEAFF. The CDR3 DNA sequence: TGTGCCAGCAGCGCACCAGCCCCGAACACTGAAGCTTTCTTT. V gene TRBV9 combines with J gene TRBJ1-1, with D unclear. The ends were cut back, 3 bases at V and 1 base at J, with 10 bases in the middle. Germline lookup yields CDR1 SGDLS and CDR2 YYNGEE. The CDR3 runs to 14 residues. The entire variable domain, with the rest obtained from reference TRBV9 and TRBJ1-1, is as follows: DSGVTQTPKHLITATGQRVTLRCSPRSGDLSVYWYQQSLDQGLQFLIQYYNGEERAKGNILERFSAQQFPDLHSELNLSSLELGDSALYFCASSAPAPNTEAFFGQGTRLTVV.

The CDR3: CASSFPLQGKGSPLHF. CDR3 bases: TGTGCCAGCAGCTTTCCTCTACAGGGAAAGGGTTCACCCCTCCACTTT. The chain recombines TRBV7-9 with TRBJ1-6, with D maybe TRBD1 (6 bases). The V end was cut by 3 bases, the J end by 9 bases, with 18 bases between. Germline V gene lookup returns CDR1 SEHNR and CDR2 FQNEAQ (reference sequence). The CDR3 is made up of 16 amino acids. Full variable domain (missing parts from reference TRBV7-9 and TRBJ1-6): DTGVSQNPRHKITKRGQNVTFRCDPISEHNRLYWYRQTLGQGPEFLTYFQNEAQLEKSRLLSDRFSAERPKGSFSTLEIQRTEQGDSAMYLCASSFPLQGKGSPLHFGNGTRLTVT.

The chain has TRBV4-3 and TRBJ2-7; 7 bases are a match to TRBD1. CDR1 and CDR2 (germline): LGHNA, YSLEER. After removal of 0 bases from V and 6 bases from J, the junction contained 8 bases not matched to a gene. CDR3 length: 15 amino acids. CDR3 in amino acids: CASSQDMLGGLEQYF. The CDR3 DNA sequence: TGCGCCAGCAGCCAAGATATGTTAGGGGGCCTCGAGCAGTACTTC.

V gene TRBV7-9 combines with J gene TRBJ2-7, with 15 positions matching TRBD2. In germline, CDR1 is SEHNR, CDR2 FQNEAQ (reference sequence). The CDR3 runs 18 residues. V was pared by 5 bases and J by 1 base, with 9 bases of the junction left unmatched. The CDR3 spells CASSPGLAGGPRSYEQYF. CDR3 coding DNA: TGTGCCAGCAGCCCCGGACTAGCGGGGGGGCCGAGATCCTACGAGCAGTACTTC.

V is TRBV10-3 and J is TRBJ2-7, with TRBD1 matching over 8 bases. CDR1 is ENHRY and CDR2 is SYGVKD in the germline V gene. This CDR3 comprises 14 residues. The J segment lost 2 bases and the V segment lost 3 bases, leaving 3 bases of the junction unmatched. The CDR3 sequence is CAISDGTGTYEQYF. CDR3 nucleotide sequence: TGTGCCATCAGTGATGGGACAGGTACCTACGAGCAGTACTTC.

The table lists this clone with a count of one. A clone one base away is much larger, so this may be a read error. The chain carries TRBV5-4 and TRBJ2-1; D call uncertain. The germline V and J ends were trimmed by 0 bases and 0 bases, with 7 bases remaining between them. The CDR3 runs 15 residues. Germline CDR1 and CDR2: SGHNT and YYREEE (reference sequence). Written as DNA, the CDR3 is TGTGCCAGCAGCTTGGATCAGAGCTCCTACAATGAGCAGTTCTTC. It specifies CASSLDQSSYNEQFF.

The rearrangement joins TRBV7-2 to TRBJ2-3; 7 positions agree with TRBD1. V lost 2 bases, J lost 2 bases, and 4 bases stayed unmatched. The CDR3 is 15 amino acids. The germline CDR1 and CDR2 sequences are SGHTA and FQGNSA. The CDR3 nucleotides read TGTGCCAGCAGCTTACGACAGGGCCACACAGATACGCAGTATTTT. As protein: CASSLRQGHTDTQYF.

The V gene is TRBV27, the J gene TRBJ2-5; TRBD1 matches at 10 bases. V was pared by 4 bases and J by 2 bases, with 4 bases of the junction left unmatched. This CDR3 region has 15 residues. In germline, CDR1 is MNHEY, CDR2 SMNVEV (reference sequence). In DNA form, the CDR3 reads TGTGCCAGCAGTTCGACAGGGGGCGGGCAAGAGACCCAGTACTTC. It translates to CASSSTGGGQETQYF.

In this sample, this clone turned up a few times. CDR3 residues: CAISADREYGYTF. For the CDR3, the DNA is TGTGCCATCAGCGCAGACAGGGAATATGGCTACACCTTC. The chain carries TRBV10-3 and TRBJ1-2; 7 bases map to TRBD1. From germline, CDR1 is ENHRY and CDR2 SYGVKD. The CDR3 runs to 13 residues. Trimming at V came to 6 bases and at J to 5 bases, leaving 6 bases not matched to a gene.

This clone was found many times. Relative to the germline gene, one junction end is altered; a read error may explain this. The CDR3 region is CASSPGLAGDFPTF. CDR3 sequence (DNA): TGTGCCAGCAGCCCGGGACTAGCGGGGGATTTCCCAACCTTC. The chain couples TRBV7-2 to TRBJ2-7; 14 nucleotides line up with TRBD2. Germline V gene lookup returns CDR1 SGHTA and CDR2 FQGNSA. The CDR3 loop spans 14 amino acids.

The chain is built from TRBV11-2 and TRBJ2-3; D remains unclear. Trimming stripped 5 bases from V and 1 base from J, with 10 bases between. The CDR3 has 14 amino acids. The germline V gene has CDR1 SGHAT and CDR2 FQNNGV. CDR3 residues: CASSRPQGTDTQYF. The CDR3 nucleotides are TGTGCCAGCAGCCGCCCGCAAGGCACAGATACGCAGTATTTT.

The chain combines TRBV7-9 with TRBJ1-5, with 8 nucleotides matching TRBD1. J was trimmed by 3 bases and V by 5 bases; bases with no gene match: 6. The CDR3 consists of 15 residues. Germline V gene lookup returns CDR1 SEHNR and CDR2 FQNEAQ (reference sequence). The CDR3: CASSTGQGDNQPQHF. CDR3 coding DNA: TGTGCCAGCAGCACCGGACAGGGCGACAATCAGCCCCAGCATTTT.

Here the CDR3 reads CASSYKGTGELFF. DNA of the CDR3: TGTGCCAGCAGTTACAAGGGGACCGGGGAGCTGTTTTTT. The chain joins TRBV6-5 to TRBJ2-2, with D tentatively TRBD1 (5 bases). V lost 2 bases and J 5 bases, leaving 6 bases between the germline ends. The CDR3 is 13 amino acids. CDR1 MNHEY and CDR2 SVGAGI come from the germline V gene.

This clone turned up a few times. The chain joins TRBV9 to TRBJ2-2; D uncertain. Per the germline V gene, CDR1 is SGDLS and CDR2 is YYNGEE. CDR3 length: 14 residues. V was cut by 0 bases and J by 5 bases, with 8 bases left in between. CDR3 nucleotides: TGTGCCAGCAGCGTAGCTACTACGACCGGGGAGCTGTTTTTT. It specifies CASSVATTTGELFF.

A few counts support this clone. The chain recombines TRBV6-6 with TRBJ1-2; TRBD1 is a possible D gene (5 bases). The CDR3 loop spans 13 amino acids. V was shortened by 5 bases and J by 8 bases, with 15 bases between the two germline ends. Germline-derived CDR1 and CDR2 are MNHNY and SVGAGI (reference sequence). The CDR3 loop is CASSPGRGGGYTF. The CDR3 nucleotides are TGTGCCAGCAGTCCCGGAAGGGGAGGCGGCTACACCTTC.

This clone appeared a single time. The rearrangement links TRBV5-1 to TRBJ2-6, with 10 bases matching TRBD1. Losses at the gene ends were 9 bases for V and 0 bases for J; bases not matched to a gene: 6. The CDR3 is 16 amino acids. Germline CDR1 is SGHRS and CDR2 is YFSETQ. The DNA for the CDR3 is TGCGCCACCAAGGGGACAGGGGCCTCTGGGGCCAACGTCCTGACTTTC. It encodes CATKGTGASGANVLTF.

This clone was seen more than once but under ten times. The DNA for the CDR3 is TGTGCCAGCAGCGTAGGTACTCGGACAGCCTACAATGAGCAGTTCTTC. Amino acids: CASSVGTRTAYNEQFF. The chain combines TRBV9 with TRBJ2-1, with D maybe TRBD1 (6 bases). The CDR3 extends over 16 amino acids. The germline V and J ends were trimmed by 0 bases and 2 bases, with 12 bases remaining between them. Germline lookup yields CDR1 SGDLS and CDR2 YYNGEE. The full variable domain, rest sourced from reference TRBV9 and TRBJ2-1, is DSGVTQTPKHLITATGQRVTLRCSPRSGDLSVYWYQQSLDQGLQFLIQYYNGEERAKGNILERFSAQQFPDLHSELNLSSLELGDSALYFCASSVGTRTAYNEQFFGPGTRLTVL.

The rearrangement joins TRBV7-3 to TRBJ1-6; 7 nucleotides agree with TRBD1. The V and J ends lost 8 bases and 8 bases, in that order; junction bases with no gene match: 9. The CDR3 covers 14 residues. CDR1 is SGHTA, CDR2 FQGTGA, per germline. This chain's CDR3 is CASAVGQGDSPLHF. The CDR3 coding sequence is TGTGCCAGCGCCGTGGGGCAGGGGGATTCACCCCTCCACTTT.

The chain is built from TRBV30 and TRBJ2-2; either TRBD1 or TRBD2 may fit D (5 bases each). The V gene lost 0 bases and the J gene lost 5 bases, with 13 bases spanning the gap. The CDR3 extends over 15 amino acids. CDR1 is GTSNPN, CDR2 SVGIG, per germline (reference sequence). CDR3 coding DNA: TGTGCCTGGAGTGTACTAGGGGCCTCTACCGGGGAGCTGTTTTTT. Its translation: CAWSVLGASTGELFF. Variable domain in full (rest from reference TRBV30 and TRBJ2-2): SQTIHQWPATLVQPVGSPLSLECTVEGTSNPNLYWYRQAAGRGLQLLFYSVGIGQISSEVPQNLSASRPQDRQFILSSKKLLLSDSGFYLCAWSVLGASTGELFFGEGSRLTVL.

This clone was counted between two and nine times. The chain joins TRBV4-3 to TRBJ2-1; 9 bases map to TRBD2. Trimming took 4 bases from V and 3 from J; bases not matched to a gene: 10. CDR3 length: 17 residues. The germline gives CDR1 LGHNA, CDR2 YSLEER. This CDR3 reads CASSRKSGSGGYNEQFF. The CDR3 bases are TGCGCCAGCAGCCGGAAGTCGGGTAGCGGGGGCTACAATGAGCAGTTCTTC.

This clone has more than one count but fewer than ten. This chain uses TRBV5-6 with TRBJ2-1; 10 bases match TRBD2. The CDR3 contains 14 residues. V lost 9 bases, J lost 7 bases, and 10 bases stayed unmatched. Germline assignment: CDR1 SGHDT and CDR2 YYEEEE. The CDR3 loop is CATRLLAGVNEQFF. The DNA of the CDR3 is TGTGCCACACGGCTCCTAGCGGGGGTTAATGAGCAGTTCTTC.

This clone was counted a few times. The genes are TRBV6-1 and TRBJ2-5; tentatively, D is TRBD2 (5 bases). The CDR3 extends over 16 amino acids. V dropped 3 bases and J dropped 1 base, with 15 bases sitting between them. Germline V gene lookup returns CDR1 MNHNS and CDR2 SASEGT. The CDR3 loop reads CASSDYLEAAQETQYF. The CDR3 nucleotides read TGTGCCAGCAGTGACTACCTGGAGGCGGCCCAAGAGACCCAGTACTTC.